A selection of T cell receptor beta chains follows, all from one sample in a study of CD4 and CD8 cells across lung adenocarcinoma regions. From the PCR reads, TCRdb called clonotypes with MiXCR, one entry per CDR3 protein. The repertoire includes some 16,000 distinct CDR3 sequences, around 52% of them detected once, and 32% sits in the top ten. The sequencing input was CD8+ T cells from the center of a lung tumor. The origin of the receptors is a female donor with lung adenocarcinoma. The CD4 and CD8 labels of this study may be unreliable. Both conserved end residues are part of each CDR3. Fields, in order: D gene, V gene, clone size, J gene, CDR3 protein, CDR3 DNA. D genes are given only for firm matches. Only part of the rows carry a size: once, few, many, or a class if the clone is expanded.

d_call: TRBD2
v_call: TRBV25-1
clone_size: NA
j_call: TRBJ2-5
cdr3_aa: CAGRGGRGKKTQYF
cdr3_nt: TGTGCGGGGCGCGGGGGGCGTGGCAAAAAGACTCAGTACTTC

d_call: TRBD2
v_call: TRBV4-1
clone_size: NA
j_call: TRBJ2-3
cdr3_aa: CASSRGGSGGRGTDTQYF
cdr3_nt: TGCGCCAGCAGCCGAGGGGGAAGCGGGGGCCGTGGCACAGATACGCAGTATTTT

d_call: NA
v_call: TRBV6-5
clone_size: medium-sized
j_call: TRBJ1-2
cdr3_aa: CASSWGPNYGYTF
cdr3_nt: TGTGCCAGCAGTTGGGGCCCTAACTATGGCTACACCTTC

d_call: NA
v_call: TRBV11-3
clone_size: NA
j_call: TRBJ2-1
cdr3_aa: CASSLVGVDNEQFF
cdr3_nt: TGTGCCAGCAGCTTAGTAGGGGTAGACAATGAGCAGTTCTTC

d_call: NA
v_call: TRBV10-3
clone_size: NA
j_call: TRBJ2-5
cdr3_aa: CANRDHVQETQYF
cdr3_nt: TGTGCCAACCGGGACCACGTACAAGAGACCCAGTACTTC

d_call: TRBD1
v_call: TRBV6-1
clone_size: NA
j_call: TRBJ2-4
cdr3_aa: CASSPRGLSAKNIQYF
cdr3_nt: TGTGCCAGCAGTCCTAGGGGGCTGTCAGCCAAAAATATTCAGTACTTC

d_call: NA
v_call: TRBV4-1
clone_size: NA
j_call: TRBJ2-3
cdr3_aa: CASSRADGARGAKDTQYF
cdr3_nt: TGCGCCAGCAGCCGAGCAGACGGGGCGCGGGGAGCCAAAGATACGCAGTATTTT

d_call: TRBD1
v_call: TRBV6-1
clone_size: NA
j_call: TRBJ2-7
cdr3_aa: CAGRGGTGTETQYF
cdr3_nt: TGTGCGGGCAGAGGGGGCACTGGCACAGAGACGCAGTACTTC

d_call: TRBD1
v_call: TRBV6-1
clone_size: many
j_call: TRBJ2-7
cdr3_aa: CASSGQGGSYEQYF
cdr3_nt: TGTGCCAGCAGTGGACAGGGGGGGTCCTACGAGCAGTACTTC

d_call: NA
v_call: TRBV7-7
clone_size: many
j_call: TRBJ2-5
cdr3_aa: CASGLGETQYF
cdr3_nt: TGTGCCAGCGGGCTTGGGGAGACCCAGTACTTC

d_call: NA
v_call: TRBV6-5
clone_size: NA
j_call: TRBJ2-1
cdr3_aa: CASSYSRMYNEQFF
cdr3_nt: TGTGCCAGCAGTTACAGTAGGATGTACAATGAGCAGTTCTTC

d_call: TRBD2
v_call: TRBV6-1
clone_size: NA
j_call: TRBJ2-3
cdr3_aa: CASSGGLATDIQYF
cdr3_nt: TGTGCCAGCTCGGGAGGGTTAGCCACAGATATTCAGTATTTC

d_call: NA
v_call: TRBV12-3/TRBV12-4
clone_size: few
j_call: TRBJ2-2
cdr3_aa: CASTLGRTNTGELFF
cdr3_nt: TGTGCCAGCACCCTGGGCCGTACTAACACCGGGGAGCTGTTTTTT

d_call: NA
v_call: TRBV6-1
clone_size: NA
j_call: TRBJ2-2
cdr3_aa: CASGYIRELFF
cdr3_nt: TGTGCCAGCGGGTATATCAGGGAGCTGTTTTTT

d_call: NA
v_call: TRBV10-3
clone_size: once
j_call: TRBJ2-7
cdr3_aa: CAADGYYEQYF
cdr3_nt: TGTGCCGCGGACGGCTACTACGAGCAGTACTTC

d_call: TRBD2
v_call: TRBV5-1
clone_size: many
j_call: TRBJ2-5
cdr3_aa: CASSGGTSGGEETQYF
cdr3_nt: TGCGCCAGCAGCGGAGGGACTAGCGGGGGGGAAGAGACCCAGTACTTC

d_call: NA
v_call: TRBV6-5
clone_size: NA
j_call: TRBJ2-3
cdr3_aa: CASSYSEAGSTGTQFF
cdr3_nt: TGTGCCAGCAGTTACTCGGAGGCCGGCAGCACCGGGACGCAGTTTTTT

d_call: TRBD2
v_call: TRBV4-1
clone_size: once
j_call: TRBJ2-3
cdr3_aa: CASSVPERGGTNTQYF
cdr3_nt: TGCGCCAGCAGCGTACCGGAGCGGGGAGGCACAAATACGCAGTATTTC

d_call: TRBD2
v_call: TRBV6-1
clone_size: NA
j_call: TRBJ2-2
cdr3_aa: CASSVGGTGEQFF
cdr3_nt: TGTGCCAGCAGTGTGGGAGGGACTGGGGAGCAGTTTTTT

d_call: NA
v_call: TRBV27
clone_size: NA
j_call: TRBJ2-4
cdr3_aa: CGSRLRWAKDTQYF
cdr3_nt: TGTGGCAGCAGGTTGCGGTGGGCCAAAGATACGCAGTACTTC

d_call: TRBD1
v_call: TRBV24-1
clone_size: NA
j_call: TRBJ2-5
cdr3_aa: CATSDTPGQGAETQYF
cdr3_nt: TGTGCCACCAGTGATACCCCGGGACAGGGGGCAGAGACCCAGTACTTC

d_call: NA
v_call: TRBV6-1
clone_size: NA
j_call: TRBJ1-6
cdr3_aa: CASSMEVGEQYF
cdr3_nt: TGTGCCAGCAGTATGGAGGTCGGCGAGCAGTACTTT

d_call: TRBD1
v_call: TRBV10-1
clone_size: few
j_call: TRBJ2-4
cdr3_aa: CGSRGLRAKDTQYF
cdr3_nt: TGCGGCAGCAGGGGGCTGAGAGCCAAAGATACTCAGTACTTC

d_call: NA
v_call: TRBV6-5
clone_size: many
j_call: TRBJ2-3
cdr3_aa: CASSYSPHEGSQYF
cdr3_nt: TGTGCCAGCAGTTACTCACCCCATGAGGGGTCGCAGTATTTT